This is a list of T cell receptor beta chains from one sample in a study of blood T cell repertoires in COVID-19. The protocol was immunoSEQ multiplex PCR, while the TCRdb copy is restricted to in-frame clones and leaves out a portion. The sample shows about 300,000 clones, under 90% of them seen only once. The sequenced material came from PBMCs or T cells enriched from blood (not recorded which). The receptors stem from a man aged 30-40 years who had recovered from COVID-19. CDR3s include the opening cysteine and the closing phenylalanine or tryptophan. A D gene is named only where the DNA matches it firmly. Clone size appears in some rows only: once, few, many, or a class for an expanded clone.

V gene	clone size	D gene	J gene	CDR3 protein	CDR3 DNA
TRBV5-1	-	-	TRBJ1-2	CASSLSGYGGYTF	TGCGCCAGCAGCTTGTCAGGCTATGGTGGCTACACCTTC
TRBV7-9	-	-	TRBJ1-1	CASSLALGTEAFF	TGTGCCAGCAGCTTAGCGCTCGGCACTGAAGCTTTCTTT
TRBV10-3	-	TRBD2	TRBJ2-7	CAISDSGNSYEQYF	TGTGCCATCAGCGATAGCGGGAACTCCTACGAGCAGTACTTC
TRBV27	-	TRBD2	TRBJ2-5	CASSLLTSGRFKTQYF	TGTGCCAGCAGTTTATTGACTAGCGGGAGGTTCAAGACCCAGTACTTC
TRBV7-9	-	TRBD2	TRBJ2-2	CASRPTSGNTGELFF	TGTGCCAGCAGACCGACTAGCGGAAACACCGGGGAGCTGTTTTTT
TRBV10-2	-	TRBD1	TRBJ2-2	CASSEEGAPFGELFF	TGCGCCAGCAGTGAAGAGGGGGCACCATTCGGGGAGCTGTTTTTT
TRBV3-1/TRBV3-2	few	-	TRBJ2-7	CASSPTGTIYEQYF	TGTGCCAGCAGTCCAACAGGGACAATCTACGAGCAGTACTTC
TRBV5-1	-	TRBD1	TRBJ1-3	CASSLNRGPGNTIYF	TGCGCCAGCAGCTTGAACAGGGGGCCCGGAAACACCATATATTTT
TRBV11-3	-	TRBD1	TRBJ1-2	CASSAYGGQGYGYTF	TGTGCCAGCAGCGCCTACGGGGGACAGGGCTATGGCTACACCTTC
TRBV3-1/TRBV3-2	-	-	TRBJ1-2	CASSQGGLYGYTF	TGTGCCAGCAGCCAAGGAGGCCTCTATGGCTACACCTTC
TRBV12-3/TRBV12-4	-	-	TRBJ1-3	CASSLYGNTIYF	TGTGCCAGCAGCTTGTATGGAAACACCATATATTTT
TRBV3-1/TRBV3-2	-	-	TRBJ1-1	CASSLTVATTEAFF	TGTGCCAGCAGTCTGACAGTTGCTACGACTGAAGCTTTCTTT
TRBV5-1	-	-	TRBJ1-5	CASSLGSGSNQPQHF	TGCGCCAGCAGCTTGGGTTCAGGGAGCAATCAGCCCCAGCATTTT
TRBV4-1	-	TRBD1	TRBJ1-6	CASSQNRGGNSPLHF	TGCGCCAGCAGCCAAAACAGGGGAGGTAATTCACCCCTCCACTTT
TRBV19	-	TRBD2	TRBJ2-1	CASRRGGGYNEQFF	TGTGCCAGCCGCCGCGGGGGTGGCTACAATGAGCAGTTCTTC
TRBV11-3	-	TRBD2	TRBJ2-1	CASSRGLAAYNEQFF	TGTGCCAGCAGCAGGGGACTAGCGGCTTACAATGAGCAGTTCTTC
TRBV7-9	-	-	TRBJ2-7	CASRTVGGFYEQYF	TGTGCCAGCAGGACGGTCGGAGGCTTCTACGAGCAGTACTTC
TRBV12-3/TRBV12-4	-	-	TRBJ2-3	CASSLRGDTQYF	TGTGCCAGCAGTTTAAGAGGGGATACGCAGTATTTT
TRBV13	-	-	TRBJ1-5	CASSRGTEGQPQHF	TGTGCCAGCAGCCGCGGGACGGAGGGTCAGCCCCAGCATTTT
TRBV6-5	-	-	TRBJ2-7	CASRSRTESSYEQYF	TGTGCCAGCAGAAGCAGGACTGAGAGCTCCTACGAGCAGTACTTC
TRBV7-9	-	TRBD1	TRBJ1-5	CASSLDRGSNQPQHF	TGTGCCAGCAGCTTGGACAGGGGTAGCAATCAGCCCCAGCATTTT
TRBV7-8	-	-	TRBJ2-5	CASSLRAQETQYF	TGTGCCAGCAGCCTACGCGCCCAAGAGACCCAGTACTTC
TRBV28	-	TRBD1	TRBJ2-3	CASSSSGQGLDTQYF	TGTGCCAGCAGTTCCTCGGGACAGGGGCTAGATACGCAGTATTTT
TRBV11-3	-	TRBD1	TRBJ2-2	CASSKRTGPTGELFF	TGTGCCAGCAGCAAGCGGACAGGGCCGACCGGGGAGCTGTTTTTT
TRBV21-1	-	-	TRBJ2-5	CASSKGPPHSPGTSGTQETQYF	TGTGCCAGCAGTAAGGGCCCCCCCCACAGCCCCGGGACTAGCGGGACCCAAGAGACCCAGTACTTC
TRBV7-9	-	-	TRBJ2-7	CASSLQTGGNEQYF	TGTGCCAGCAGCTTACAGACGGGTGGCAACGAGCAGTACTTC
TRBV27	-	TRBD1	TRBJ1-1	CASRIGQGMNTEAFF	TGTGCCAGCAGGATCGGACAGGGGATGAACACTGAAGCTTTCTTT
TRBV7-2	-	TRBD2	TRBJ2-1	CASSRTSGKYNEQFF	TGTGCCAGCAGCCGTACTAGCGGGAAATACAATGAGCAGTTCTTC
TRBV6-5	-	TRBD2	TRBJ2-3	CAGERGGNSDTQYF	TGTGCCGGGGAGCGGGGGGGGAACTCAGATACGCAGTATTTT
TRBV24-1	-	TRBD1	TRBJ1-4	CATSDGTGGNEKLFF	TGTGCCACCAGTGATGGGACAGGGGGGAATGAAAAACTGTTTTTT
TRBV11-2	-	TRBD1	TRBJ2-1	CASSLGQGNNEQFF	TGTGCCAGCAGCTTAGGACAGGGGAACAATGAGCAGTTCTTC
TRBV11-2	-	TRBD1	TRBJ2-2	CASSLQQGYPNTGELFF	TGTGCCAGCAGCCTACAACAGGGGTACCCTAACACCGGGGAGCTGTTTTTT
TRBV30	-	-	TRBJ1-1	CAWREQVEAFF	TGTGCCTGGAGGGAACAGGTTGAAGCTTTCTTT
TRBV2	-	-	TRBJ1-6	CASRQENYNSPLHF	TGTGCCAGCAGACAGGAAAACTATAATTCACCCCTCCACTTT
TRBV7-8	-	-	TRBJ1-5	CASSLEVDYSNQPQHF	TGTGCCAGCAGCTTAGAGGTAGACTATAGCAATCAGCCCCAGCATTTT
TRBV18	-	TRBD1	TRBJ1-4	CASSPSGQGPTNEKLFF	TGTGCCAGCTCACCGTCCGGACAGGGCCCAACTAATGAAAAACTGTTTTTT
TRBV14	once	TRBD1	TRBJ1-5	CASSQDLTGRKPQHF	TGTGCCAGCAGCCAAGACCTGACAGGGAGGAAGCCCCAGCATTTT
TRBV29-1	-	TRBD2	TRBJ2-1	CSVEPGTSGLGEQFF	TGCAGCGTTGAACCTGGGACTAGCGGGTTAGGTGAGCAGTTCTTC
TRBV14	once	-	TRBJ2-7	CASSHQWGVGYEQYF	TGTGCCAGCAGCCACCAGTGGGGAGTAGGCTACGAGCAGTACTTC
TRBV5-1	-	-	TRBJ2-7	CASSARVSYEQYF	TGCGCCAGCAGCGCACGGGTCTCCTACGAGCAGTACTTC
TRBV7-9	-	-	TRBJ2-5	CASRVSGVGQETQYF	TGTGCCAGCAGGGTCTCGGGGGTAGGACAAGAGACCCAGTACTTC
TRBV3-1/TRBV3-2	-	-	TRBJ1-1	CASSQLEEAFF	TGTGCCAGCAGCCAATTGGAGGAAGCTTTCTTT
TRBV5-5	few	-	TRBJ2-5	CASSLGGKETQYF	TGTGCCAGCAGCTTGGGAGGGAAAGAGACCCAGTACTTC
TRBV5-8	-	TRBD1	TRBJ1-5	CASRQDRVQPQHF	TGTGCCAGCAGACAAGACAGGGTTCAGCCCCAGCATTTT
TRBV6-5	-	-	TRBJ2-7	CASSPLETPYEQYF	TGTGCCAGCTCACCACTTGAGACTCCCTACGAGCAGTACTTC
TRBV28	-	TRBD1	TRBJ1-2	CASSSPSTGGPKGGYTF	TGTGCCAGCAGTTCGCCATCGACAGGGGGCCCTAAGGGTGGCTACACCTTC
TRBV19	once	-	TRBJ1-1	CASSPVLNTEAFF	TGTGCCAGTAGCCCGGTACTTAACACTGAAGCTTTCTTT
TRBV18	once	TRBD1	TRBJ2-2	CASSTTGAPNTGELFF	TGTGCCAGCTCAACGACAGGGGCTCCGAACACCGGGGAGCTGTTTTTT